This entry is about one T cell receptor beta chain. The source of the sample is a study of blood T cell repertoires in COVID-19. Study background: Samples came from the United States, Italy and Spain, spanning acute and convalescent COVID-19. T cells, B-cell-depleted T cells, or PBMCs supplied cDNA or gDNA.

In the study's own analysis: For nucleated cells, counts were estimated from reference gene primer amplification. TCRdb's copy holds only in-frame clones and misses some; the assay was immunoSEQ multiplex PCR. The V and J calls and clone size come from that table; D and trimming were worked out from the DNA. The sample yields 200,000 or so clones, approximately 85% seen once. The J segment lost 6 bases and the V segment lost 3 bases, leaving 5 bases of the junction unmatched. CDR1 LNHDA and CDR2 SQIVND come from the germline V gene (reference sequence). CDR3 size: 14 residues. This clonotype was sampled from a woman in her 70s with active or convalescent COVID-19. Sequencing used peripheral blood. This chain uses TRBV19 with TRBJ2-7; 10 nucleotides line up with TRBD2. CDR3 DNA: TGTGCCAGTAGTATCCCGGGACTAGCGTTCGAGCAGTACTTC. Its protein product is CASSIPGLAFEQYF.